Below, 18 T cell receptor beta chains from the same sample are listed, as sequenced in a study of T cell clonality in common variable immunodeficiency. The method was immunoSEQ multiplex PCR; TCRdb's version includes in-frame clones alone and lacks a portion of them. This repertoire lists approximately 37,000 clones without singletons; about 3.6% sits in the top ten. The specimen was peripheral blood mononuclear cells. The source of these receptors is a person aged 18 to 75 in good health.

This clone appeared a few times. The read ends 3 residues shy of where the CDR3 ends; the end is completed using the germline J gene. The chain couples TRBV18 to TRBJ2-7, with D perhaps TRBD1 (6 bases). The CDR3 covers 13 residues. Trimming cost V 4 bases and J 2 bases, with 9 bases left between them. The germline CDR1 and CDR2 sequences are KGHSH and LQKENI. The DNA read from the CDR3 is TGTGCCAGCTCACTTACAGGGCCCTACGAG. This translates into CASSLTGPYE. The CDR3 in full is CASSLTGPYEQYF. Full variable domain (rest looked up from reference TRBV18 and TRBJ2-7): NAGVMQNPRHLVRRRGQEARLRCSPMKGHSHVYWYRQLPEEGLKFMVYLQKENIIDESGMPKERFSAEFPKEGPSILRIQQVVRGDSAAYFCASSLTGPYEQYFGPGTRLTVT.

As concerns this clone: The read finishes 3 residues shy of the CDR3 end, and the germline J gene is used to complete it. The chain has TRBV11-2 and TRBJ2-7, with 10 bases matching TRBD2. CDR3 size: 15 residues. Looked up from germline, CDR1 is SGHAT and CDR2 is FQNNGV. The trim removed 1 base at V and 5 bases at J, leaving 5 bases unmatched. This CDR3 reads CASSLVRGLANEQYF. Partial CDR3 DNA: TGTGCCAGCAGCTTAGTAAGGGGACTAGCGAACGAG.

This clone has a count of ten or more. The read is 3 residues too short to cover the CDR3 end, so that end is filled in from the germline J gene. The chain couples TRBV30 to TRBJ1-4, with 10 bases that match TRBD1. This CDR3 has 17 amino acids. After removal of 1 base from V and 5 bases from J, the junction contained 10 bases not matched to a gene. CDR1 and CDR2 (germline): GTSNPN, SVGIG (reference sequence). The CDR3 region is CAWSAGTGVMGNEKLFF. The sequenced part of the CDR3 DNA is TGTGCCTGGAGTGCGGGGACAGGGGTAATGGGGAATGAAAAA. Based on the CDR3 plus reference TRBV30 and TRBJ1-4, the full variable domain is SQTIHQWPATLVQPVGSPLSLECTVEGTSNPNLYWYRQAAGRGLQLLFYSVGIGQISSEVPQNLSASRPQDRQFILSSKKLLLSDSGFYLCAWSAGTGVMGNEKLFFGSGTQLSVL.

Details on this clone: The sequenced fragment ends 3 residues before the CDR3 boundary, so the rest is inferred from the germline J gene. The chain recombines TRBV7-9 with TRBJ1-3; 7 nucleotides match TRBD1. Germline V lookup: CDR1 SEHNR, CDR2 FQNEAQ (reference sequence). With V trimmed by 5 bases and J by 0 bases, 4 bases remained unmatched. The CDR3 totals 15 residues. This CDR3 is CASSKGQPSGNTIYF. The part of the CDR3 DNA that was read is TGTGCCAGCAGCAAGGGACAGCCCTCTGGAAACACC.

This clone was found many times. The CDR3 loop reads CASSEKPGLQETQYF. Incomplete CDR3 DNA: TGTGCCAGCAGTGAAAAACCGGGACTTCAAGAGACC. The V and J genes are TRBV6-1 and TRBJ2-5; D is possibly TRBD2 (6 bases). From the germline J gene comes the end of the CDR3, since the read stops 3 residues before it. The CDR3 runs to 15 residues. V was trimmed by 2 bases and J by 2 bases, leaving 12 bases between them. Per germline, CDR1 MNHNS and CDR2 SASEGT.

This clone was seen a handful of times. The read is 3 residues too short to cover the CDR3 end, so that end is filled in from the germline J gene. The chain combines TRBV7-8 with TRBJ1-1, with 7 bases fitting TRBD1. The CDR3 is 16 amino acids. CDR1 SGHVS and CDR2 FQNEAQ come from the germline V gene. The junction had 10 bases not matched to a gene; V was cut back by 5 bases and J by 1 base. CDR3 sequence: CASSSYRGLGNTEAFF. The covered CDR3 bases are TGTGCCAGCAGCAGTTATAGGGGGCTGGGGAACACTGAA. Filled out from reference TRBV7-8 and TRBJ1-1, the complete variable domain reads GAGVSQSPRYKVAKRGQDVALRCDPISGHVSLFWYQQALGQGPEFLTYFQNEAQLDKSGLPSDRFFAERPEGSVSTLKIQRTQQEDSAVYLCASSSYRGLGNTEAFFGQGTRLTVV.

Ten or more counts support this clone. Read sequence stops 3 residues before the CDR3 end, and the germline J gene provides the missing end. The chain is built from TRBV30 and TRBJ2-3; 10 bases match TRBD2. Germline CDR1 reads GTSNPN; CDR2 reads SVGIG (reference sequence). CDR3 size: 14 residues. V shed 4 bases, J shed 4 bases, and the junction held 5 bases outside the gene matches. The DNA read from the CDR3 is TGTGCCTGGACCAACGGACTAGCGGCAGATACG. Protein product: CAWTNGLAADT. From start to end, the CDR3 is CAWTNGLAADTQYF.

The table lists this clone with many counts. The CDR3 end is not reached by the read, which stops 3 residues before it; the germline J gene fills it in. The rearrangement joins TRBV5-1 to TRBJ2-1, with TRBD2 identical over 8 bases. The CDR3 runs to 16 residues. CDR1 and CDR2 (germline): SGHRS, YFSETQ. The V gene end was trimmed by 4 bases and the J gene end by 9 bases; junction bases not matched to a gene: 15. Incomplete CDR3 DNA: TGCGCCAGCAGCCCGGGAGCGGCGGGGGGAGGGGGTGAG. Translation: CASSPGAAGGGGE. The whole CDR3 protein is CASSPGAAGGGGEQFF.

This clone was counted at least ten times. The read gets to within 3 residues of the CDR3 end, and the germline J gene fills in the rest. The chain employs TRBV20-1 and TRBJ2-7; TRBD2 aligns across 12 bases. Trimming removed 6 bases from V and 6 bases from J; junction bases left unmatched: 9. Germline lookup yields CDR1 DFQATT and CDR2 SNEGSKA (reference sequence). The CDR3 extends over 14 amino acids. The CDR3 bases that were read are TGCAGTGCACCTACTAGCGGGAGGAATGGCGAG. Its protein product is CSAPTSGRNGE. The entire CDR3 protein is CSAPTSGRNGEQYF.

This clone has at least ten counts. Coverage ceases 3 residues before the CDR3 finishes, and the germline J gene fills in the end. The V call is TRBV7-2, the J call TRBJ2-7, with no clear D. Trimming took 5 bases from V and 0 from J, leaving 5 bases between them. Germline assignment: CDR1 SGHTA and CDR2 FQGNSA. CDR3 size: 12 residues. The sequenced part of the CDR3 DNA is TGTGCCAGCAGCACAGACTCCTACGAG. Its translation is CASSTDSYE. In full, the CDR3 reads CASSTDSYEQYF.

The sample holds many counts of this clone. The CDR3 extends 3 residues past the end of the read, so its final part is completed from the germline J gene. The chain links TRBV18 to TRBJ1-1; D is ambiguous. The length of the CDR3 is 13 residues. Germline lookup yields CDR1 KGHSH and CDR2 LQKENI. V lost 6 bases and J 5 bases, leaving 13 bases between the germline ends. The CDR3 is CASSDTDWTEAFF. The sequenced CDR3 bases are TGTGCCAGCTCCGACACGGACTGGACTGAA.

This clone was seen a handful of times. The read falls 3 residues short of the CDR3 end, and the missing part is taken from the germline J gene. V is TRBV5-1 and J is TRBJ1-3; D is uncertain. The CDR3 runs to 13 residues. Germline V gene sequence: CDR1 SGHRS, CDR2 YFSETQ. V dropped 2 bases and J dropped 4 bases, with 7 bases sitting between them. The CDR3 protein is CASSLARGNTIYF. CDR3 bases read: TGCGCCAGCAGCTTAGCGCGGGGAAACACC.

This clone was counted at least ten times. CDR3 DNA (partial): TGTGCCAGTAACCGACAGCGGGACTCTGGGGCCAACGTC. Its protein is CASNRQRDSGANV. The entire CDR3 reads CASNRQRDSGANVLTF. The chain recombines TRBV19 with TRBJ2-6; 7 nucleotides line up with TRBD2. Read coverage stops 3 residues before the CDR3 terminus; the germline J gene supplies the remainder. The V gene's germline CDR1 is LNHDA and CDR2 SQIVND (reference sequence). V shed 7 bases and J 0 bases; nucleotides not matched to a gene: 6. The CDR3 has 16 amino acids.

This clone was recorded many times. The read halts 3 residues ahead of the CDR3 end, with the missing end drawn from the germline J gene. This rearrangement joins TRBV6-1 to TRBJ2-1; D is perhaps TRBD2 (6 bases). Germline-derived CDR1 and CDR2 are MNHNS and SASEGT. Trimming removed 6 bases from V and 1 base from J, with 16 bases in between. This CDR3 contains 16 residues. The CDR3 bases that were read are TGTGCCAGCAGAGAAACCGGGACTTTATCCTACAATGAG. It codes for CASRETGTLSYNE. The entire CDR3 is CASRETGTLSYNEQFF.

This clone was found many times. The read ends 3 residues before the CDR3 terminus; that terminus is restored from the germline J gene. The genes are TRBV10-1 and TRBJ1-1; D ambiguous. CDR3 length equals 14 residues. V lost 2 bases, J lost 4 bases, and 11 bases lay in between. Germline lookup yields CDR1 WNHNN and CDR2 SYGVQD (reference sequence). Here the CDR3 reads CASSETAPVTEAFF. Partial CDR3 DNA: TGCGCCAGCAGTGAGACCGCGCCGGTCACTGAA.

This clone was recorded many times. Coverage ceases 3 residues before the CDR3 finishes, and the germline J gene fills in the end. The genes are TRBV10-1 and TRBJ1-4; perhaps TRBD1 as D (5 bases). The CDR3 runs 15 residues. Trimming removed 6 bases at V and 6 bases at J, with 17 bases between. The germline V gene encodes CDR1 WNHNN and CDR2 SYGVQD (reference sequence). The CDR3 DNA, read in part, is TGCGCCAGCAGCGCCCTGAGGGGCAAGGATGAAAAA. Translated, it gives CASSALRGKDEK. The full-length CDR3 reads as CASSALRGKDEKLFF.

This clone was seen ten or more times. The read gets to within 3 residues of the CDR3 end, and the germline J gene fills in the rest. The chain combines TRBV5-1 with TRBJ1-1; no clear D. The germline V gene has CDR1 SGHRS and CDR2 YFSETQ. This CDR3 contains 15 residues. The chain's CDR3 is CASCIRDIQYQEAFF. The CDR3 bases that were read are TGCGCCAGCTGTATAAGAGACATACAGTATCAGGAA.

This clone was recorded many times. The CDR3 end is not reached by the read, which stops 3 residues before it; the germline J gene fills it in. The chain carries TRBV7-6 and TRBJ2-5; 9 bases line up with TRBD1. This CDR3 has 15 residues. Germline V gene lookup returns CDR1 SGHVS and CDR2 FNYEAQ. V lost 2 bases and J lost 5; bases outside the gene matches: 6. This chain's CDR3 is CASSLTGGLGETQYF. The covered CDR3 bases are TGTGCCAGCAGCTTAACAGGGGGCTTGGGGGAGACC.